These 14 T cell receptor beta chains came from one sample sequenced in a study of blood T cell repertoires in COVID-19. Libraries were prepared by immunoSEQ multiplex PCR; TCRdb keeps only in-frame clonotypes and omits some of them. The sample holds around 250,000 clones, around 82% seen once. Specimen: peripheral blood. The source of these receptors is a man aged 35 to 55 with active or convalescent COVID-19.

V gene TRBV28 combines with J gene TRBJ1-6; D is ambiguous. The V gene's germline CDR1 is MDHEN and CDR2 SYDVKM. This CDR3 region has 15 residues. Trimming stripped 5 bases from V and 0 bases from J, with 8 bases between. The CDR3 DNA reads as TGTGCCAGCAGTCCCCCGTACTCCTATAATTCACCCCTCCACTTT. Protein sequence: CASSPPYSYNSPLHF.

This sequence joins TRBV15 and TRBJ2-2; 13 bases are shared with TRBD2. Germline assignment: CDR1 LNHNV and CDR2 YYDKDF (reference sequence). The CDR3 runs 18 residues. V dropped 5 bases and J dropped 4; count of bases not matched to a gene: 10. CDR3 in DNA: TGTGCCACCAGCTCCAGACTAGCGGGGGGCCCGGGCACCGGGGAGCTGTTTTTT. Amino acid sequence: CATSSRLAGGPGTGELFF.

This sequence joins TRBV3-1 (or the pseudogene TRBV3-2) and TRBJ2-7; no clear D gene. Germline CDR1 reads LGHDT; CDR2 reads YNNKEL (reference sequence). The V end lost 1 base, the J end lost 2 bases, and 9 bases lay between the germline ends. The CDR3 contains 14 residues. CDR3 nucleotides: TGTGCCAGCAGCCAAGGGTGGCAGACCTACGAGCAGTACTTC. This codes for CASSQGWQTYEQYF.

The chain has TRBV3-1 (or the pseudogene TRBV3-2) and TRBJ1-1; TRBD1 aligns across 8 bases. The germline CDR1 and CDR2 sequences are LGHDT and YNNKEL (reference sequence). J gave up 11 bases and V 5 bases, and 13 bases lay outside the gene matches. The CDR3 length is 14 residues. CDR3 coding DNA: TGTGCCAGCAGCGCCAGGGGGCTAAGCCCGGGGGCTTTCTTT. This translates into CASSARGLSPGAFF.

CDR3 nucleotide sequence: TGTGCCAGTAGCGAGGGACAGCCACATGCAGGCTATGGCTACACCTTC. It encodes CASSEGQPHAGYGYTF. The rearrangement links TRBV19 to TRBJ1-2, with 7 bases that match TRBD1. The ends lost 6 bases at V and 4 bases at J; junction bases unmatched: 14. Germline CDR1 and CDR2: LNHDA and SQIVND (reference sequence). This CDR3 contains 16 residues.

The sample holds a few counts of this clone. The gene calls are TRBV15 and TRBJ1-1; TRBD1 aligns across 11 bases. Germline V lookup: CDR1 LNHNV, CDR2 YYDKDF (reference sequence). Trimming removed 0 bases from V and 9 bases from J; junction bases left unmatched: 3. The CDR3 runs 14 residues. In nucleotides, the CDR3 is TGTGCCACCAGCAGAGATATGGACAGGGGGCAAGCTTTCTTT. Translated: CATSRDMDRGQAFF.

This chain uses TRBV18 with TRBJ1-1; 9 bases are a match to TRBD1. V lost 3 bases, J lost 2 bases, and 4 bases stayed unmatched. Germline CDR1 and CDR2: KGHSH and LQKENI. The CDR3 extends over 15 amino acids. CDR3 protein: CASSPGTGPNTEAFF. CDR3 bases: TGTGCCAGCTCACCGGGGACAGGGCCTAACACTGAAGCTTTCTTT.

The chain links TRBV29-1 to TRBJ2-7; D is unclear. Germline V gene lookup returns CDR1 SQVTM and CDR2 ANQGSEA. The V end lost 5 bases, the J end lost 1 base, and 15 bases lay between the germline ends. The CDR3 loop spans 14 amino acids. The CDR3 nucleotides read TGCAGCGTTCTCATGCCTACGGGTTCCTACGAGCAGTACTTC. Translated, it gives CSVLMPTGSYEQYF.

The V gene is TRBV24-1, the J gene TRBJ2-3, with 8 bases that match TRBD1. CDR1 and CDR2 (germline): KGHDR, SFDVKD. V lost 7 bases and J lost 5; bases outside the gene matches: 7. This CDR3 contains 14 residues. CDR3: CATRRTGQGDTQYF. In DNA form, the CDR3 reads TGTGCCACCAGAAGGACAGGGCAGGGAGATACGCAGTATTTT.

This chain connects TRBV19 to TRBJ1-5; tentative D call: TRBD1 (6 bases). This CDR3 spans 15 amino acids. The germline CDR1 and CDR2 sequences are LNHDA and SQIVND (reference sequence). V lost 4 bases and J 1 base, leaving 11 bases between the germline ends. The CDR3 DNA follows: TGTGCCAGTAGTAAGGATACAGGGAGCAATCAGCCCCAGCATTTT. Translation: CASSKDTGSNQPQHF. Complete variable domain (other parts from reference TRBV19 and TRBJ1-5): DGGITQSPKYLFRKEGQNVTLSCEQNLNHDAMYWYRQDPGQGLRLIYYSQIVNDFQKGDIAEGYSVSREKKESFPLTVTSAQKNPTAFYLCASSKDTGSNQPQHFGDGTRLSIL.

This chain joins TRBV30 and TRBJ1-1; D remains unclear. Trimming shortened V by 3 bases and J by 7 bases, and 12 bases separated the two germline ends. This CDR3 has 12 residues. The germline CDR1 and CDR2 sequences are GTSNPN and SVGIG (reference sequence). The CDR3 here is CAWSTRRDEAFF. Written as DNA, the CDR3 is TGTGCCTGGAGCACCCGCCGGGATGAAGCTTTCTTT.

This chain uses TRBV4-3 with TRBJ2-2; D possibly corresponds to TRBD1 (6 bases). CDR3 length: 16 amino acids. V was shortened by 4 bases and J by 6 bases, with 18 bases between the two germline ends. Looked up from germline, CDR1 is LGHNA and CDR2 is YSLEER. The CDR3 DNA reads as TGCGCCAGCAGCCCCGACGGTACAGGGCGATCCGGGGAGCTGTTTTTT. Amino acid sequence: CASSPDGTGRSGELFF.

This chain's CDR3 is CASSIGSPTGRYEQYF. DNA of the CDR3: TGTGCCAGTAGTATAGGGTCCCCGACAGGGCGCTACGAGCAGTACTTC. V is TRBV19 and J is TRBJ2-7; 7 bases are a match to TRBD1. Germline values: CDR1 LNHDA, CDR2 SQIVND (reference sequence). After removal of 1 base from V and 3 bases from J, the junction contained 9 bases not matched to a gene. CDR3 length: 16 amino acids.

The chain is built from TRBV30 and TRBJ1-2; D is uncertain. V lost 5 bases, J lost 2 bases, and 9 bases lay in between. Germline V lookup: CDR1 GTSNPN, CDR2 SVGIG (reference sequence). The CDR3 loop spans 12 amino acids. CDR3 region: CAWVALNYGYTF. The CDR3, as DNA: TGTGCCTGGGTAGCGCTGAACTATGGCTACACCTTC.